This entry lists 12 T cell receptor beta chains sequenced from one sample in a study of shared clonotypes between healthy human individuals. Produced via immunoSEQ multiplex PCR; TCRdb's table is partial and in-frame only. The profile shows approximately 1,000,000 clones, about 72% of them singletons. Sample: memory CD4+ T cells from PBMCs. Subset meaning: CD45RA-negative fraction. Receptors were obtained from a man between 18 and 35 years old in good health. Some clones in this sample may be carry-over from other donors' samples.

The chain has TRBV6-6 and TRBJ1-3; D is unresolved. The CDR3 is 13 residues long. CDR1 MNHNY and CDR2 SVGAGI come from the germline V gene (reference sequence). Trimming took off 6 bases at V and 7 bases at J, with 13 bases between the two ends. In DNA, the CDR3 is TGTGCCAGCAGGGTCGGTTTATTGAACACCATATATTTT. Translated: CASRVGLLNTIYF.

DNA of the CDR3: TGTGCCAGCAGCAGGGGATGGGGCCAAGAGACCCAGTACTTC. It codes for CASSRGWGQETQYF. The gene calls are TRBV4-2 and TRBJ2-5; maybe TRBD1 (5 bases). Trimming stripped 5 bases from V and 1 base from J, with 11 bases between. The CDR3 length is 14 residues. The germline gives CDR1 LGHNA, CDR2 YNFKEQ.

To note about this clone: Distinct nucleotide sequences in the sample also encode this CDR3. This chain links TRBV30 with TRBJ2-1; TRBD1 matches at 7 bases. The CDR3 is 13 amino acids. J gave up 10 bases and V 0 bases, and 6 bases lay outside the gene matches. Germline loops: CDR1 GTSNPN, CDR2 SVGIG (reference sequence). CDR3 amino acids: CAWSVQGSGEQFF. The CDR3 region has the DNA TGTGCCTGGAGTGTACAGGGGAGCGGAGAGCAGTTCTTC. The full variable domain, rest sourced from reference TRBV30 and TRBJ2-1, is SQTIHQWPATLVQPVGSPLSLECTVEGTSNPNLYWYRQAAGRGLQLLFYSVGIGQISSEVPQNLSASRPQDRQFILSSKKLLLSDSGFYLCAWSVQGSGEQFFGPGTRLTVL.

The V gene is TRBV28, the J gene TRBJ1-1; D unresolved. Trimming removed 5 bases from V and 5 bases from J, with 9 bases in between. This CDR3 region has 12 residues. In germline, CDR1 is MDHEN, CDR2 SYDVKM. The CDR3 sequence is CASSGRFTEAFF. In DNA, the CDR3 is TGTGCCAGCAGTGGCCGGTTTACTGAAGCTTTCTTT.

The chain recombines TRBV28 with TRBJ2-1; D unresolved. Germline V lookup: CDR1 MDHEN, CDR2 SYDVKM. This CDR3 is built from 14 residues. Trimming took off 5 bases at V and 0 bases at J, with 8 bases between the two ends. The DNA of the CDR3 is TGTGCCAGCAGTCTCCCTGGCTCCTACAATGAGCAGTTCTTC. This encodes CASSLPGSYNEQFF.

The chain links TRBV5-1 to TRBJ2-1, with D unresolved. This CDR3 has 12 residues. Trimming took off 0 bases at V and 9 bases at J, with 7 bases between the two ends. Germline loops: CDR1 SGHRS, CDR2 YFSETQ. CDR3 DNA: TGCGCCAGCAGCTTGGGGGGTGGTGAGCAGTTCTTC. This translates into CASSLGGGEQFF. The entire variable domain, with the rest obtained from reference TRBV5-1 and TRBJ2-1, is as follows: KAGVTQTPRYLIKTRGQQVTLSCSPISGHRSVSWYQQTPGQGLQFLFEYFSETQRNKGNFPGRFSGRQFSNSRSEMNVSTLELGDSALYLCASSLGGGEQFFGPGTRLTVL.

The CDR3 here is CAPQPPETQYF. The CDR3 DNA follows: TGCGCCCCCCAGCCTCCGGAGACCCAGTACTTC. This rearrangement joins TRBV23-1 to TRBJ2-5; no reliable D call. TRBV23-1 is given ORF status, its function remaining uncertain. The CDR3 spans 11 residues. V lost 11 bases, J lost 5 bases, and 12 bases lay in between.

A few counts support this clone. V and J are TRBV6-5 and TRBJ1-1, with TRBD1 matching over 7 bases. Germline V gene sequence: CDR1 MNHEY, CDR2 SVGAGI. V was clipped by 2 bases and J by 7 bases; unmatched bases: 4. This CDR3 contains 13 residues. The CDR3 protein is CASSYGGGSEAFF. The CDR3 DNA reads TGTGCCAGCAGTTACGGAGGGGGCAGTGAAGCTTTCTTT.

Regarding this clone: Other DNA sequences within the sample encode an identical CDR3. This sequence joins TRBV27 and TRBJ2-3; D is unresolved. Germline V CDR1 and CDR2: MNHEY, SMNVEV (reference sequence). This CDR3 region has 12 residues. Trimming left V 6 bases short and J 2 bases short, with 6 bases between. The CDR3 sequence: CASSPTTDTQYF. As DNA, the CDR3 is TGTGCCAGCAGCCCTACCACAGATACGCAGTATTTT.

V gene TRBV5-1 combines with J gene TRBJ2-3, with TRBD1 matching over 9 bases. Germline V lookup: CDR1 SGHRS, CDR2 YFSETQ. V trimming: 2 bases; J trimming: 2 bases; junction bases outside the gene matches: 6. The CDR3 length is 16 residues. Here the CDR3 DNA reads TGCGCCAGCAGCTTAAGGACAGGGGTCTTCACAGATACGCAGTATTTT. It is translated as CASSLRTGVFTDTQYF.

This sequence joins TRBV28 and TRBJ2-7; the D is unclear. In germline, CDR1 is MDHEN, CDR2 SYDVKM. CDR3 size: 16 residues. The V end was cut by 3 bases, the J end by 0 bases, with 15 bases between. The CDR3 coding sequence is TGTGCCAGCAGTTTCGGTATCGGGTCGAGCTCCTACGAGCAGTACTTC. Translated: CASSFGIGSSSYEQYF.

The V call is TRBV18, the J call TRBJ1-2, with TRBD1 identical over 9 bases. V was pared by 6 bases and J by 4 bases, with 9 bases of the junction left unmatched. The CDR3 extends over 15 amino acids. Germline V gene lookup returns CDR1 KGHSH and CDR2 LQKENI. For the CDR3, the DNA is TGTGCCAGCTCTTCTACAGGGGGCGACGGCTATGGCTACACCTTC. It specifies CASSSTGGDGYGYTF.